This entry is about one T cell receptor beta chain. Its antigen is undetermined. Method: immunoSEQ multiplex PCR; TCRdb's copy keeps in-frame clones and lacks some. Of tens of thousands of clones in the sample, approximately 79% were seen once. This CDR3 has 13 residues. V was pared by 2 bases and J by 4 bases, with 8 bases between. Germline V lookup: CDR1 SEHNR, CDR2 FQNEAQ (reference sequence). This entry comes from a study of T cell responses to AZD1222 COVID-19 vaccine. Across the whole study: Timing groups of about 4 and about 12 weeks for second doses were pooled.

Study-level findings and limits: Sampling captured repertoires only after the peak T cell response. Among those given AZD1222, only five to seven were seropositive at baseline.

The clonotype originates from an adult in good health. The chain is built from TRBV7-9 and TRBJ1-1; tentatively, D is TRBD1 (5 bases). The sample in question was peripheral blood, obtained on day 0 of AZD1222 vaccination. The CDR3 nucleotides are TGTGCCAGCAGCTTATTCGGGGGCACTGAAGCTTTCTTT. Translating it yields CASSLFGGTEAFF.